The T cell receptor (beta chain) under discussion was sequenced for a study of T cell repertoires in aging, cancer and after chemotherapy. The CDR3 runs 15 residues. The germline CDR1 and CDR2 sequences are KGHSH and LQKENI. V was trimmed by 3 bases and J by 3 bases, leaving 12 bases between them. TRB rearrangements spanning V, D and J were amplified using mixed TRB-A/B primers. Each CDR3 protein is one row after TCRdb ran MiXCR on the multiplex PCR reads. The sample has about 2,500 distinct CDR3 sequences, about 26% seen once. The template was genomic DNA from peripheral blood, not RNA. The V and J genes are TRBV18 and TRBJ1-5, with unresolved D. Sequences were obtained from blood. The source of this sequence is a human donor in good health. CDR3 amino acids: CASSPQSGVNQPQHF. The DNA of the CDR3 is TGTGCCAGCTCACCCCAATCAGGAGTCAATCAGCCCCAGCATTTT.